This TCR beta chain was retrieved from a study of shared clonotypes between healthy human individuals. Study-wide results and limits: The authors expected sequencing depth to affect clonotype sharing among donors. Represented diversity, genetic and exposure-history alike, was limited by few donors.

Every contributor of samples was a Caucasian grown-up residing in Nashville, Tennessee. Germline-derived CDR1 and CDR2 are LGHNA and YSLEER. CDR3 length: 17 residues. The V and J ends lost 2 bases and 4 bases, in that order; junction bases with no gene match: 11. The repertoire was sequenced with immunoSEQ multiplex PCR; TCRdb's copy has only in-frame clones and lacks some. This sample has about 490,000 clones, with less than 80% found just once. This clone was seen more than once but under ten times. The antigen remains unidentified. The rearrangement uses TRBV4-3 and TRBJ1-3; 7 bases agree with TRBD1. The material sequenced was PBMCs. This TCR was sampled from a woman in her 40s in good health. Some clones in this sample may be carry-over from other donors' samples. The CDR3 DNA is TGCGCCAGCAGCCAAAGGCCCCTTACAGGGGTAGGAAACACCATATATTTT. It encodes CASSQRPLTGVGNTIYF.